The rows below give T cell receptor beta chains drawn from one sample of a study of shared clonotypes between healthy human individuals. TCRdb's copy holds only in-frame clones and misses some; the assay was immunoSEQ multiplex PCR. The table shows 2 million to 3 million clones, with approximately 92% occurring only once. Sequencing was carried out using naive CD4+ T cells sorted from blood. These receptors came from a man aged 18 to 30 in good health. Each CDR3 is given with its conserved first and last residue. Fields, in order: clone size, CDR3 length, D gene, V gene, J gene, CDR3 protein, CDR3 DNA. D genes are given only for firm matches. Clone size is given for some rows only: seen once, a few or many times, or a class if the clone is expanded.

-,14,-,TRBV5-6,TRBJ2-7,CASSLQGTANEQYF,TGTGCCAGCAGCTTACAGGGAACCGCCAACGAGCAGTACTTC
-,17,-,TRBV18,TRBJ2-3,CASSPPTGGPTTDTQYF,TGTGCCAGCTCACCACCGACTGGGGGGCCAACCACAGATACGCAGTATTTT
-,16,-,TRBV4-1,TRBJ1-2,CASSQQNPRGAYGYTF,TGCGCCAGCAGCCAGCAGAACCCCAGGGGCGCCTATGGCTACACCTTC
-,16,-,TRBV18,TRBJ2-3,CASSGAGTQGTDTQYF,TGTGCCAGCTCAGGAGCCGGGACCCAGGGCACAGATACGCAGTATTTT
-,15,-,TRBV6-5,TRBJ2-3,CASSYSGVGSDTQYF,TGTGCCAGCAGTTACTCGGGAGTCGGGTCAGATACGCAGTATTTT
-,15,-,TRBV19,TRBJ2-2,CASSVPGLVTGELFF,TGTGCCAGTAGTGTTCCGGGACTGGTCACCGGGGAGCTGTTTTTT
-,12,-,TRBV15,TRBJ1-5,CATSRGDQPQHF,TGTGCCACCAGCAGGGGAGATCAGCCCCAGCATTTT
-,15,-,TRBV6-1,TRBJ1-1,CASSEGGTSNTEAFF,TGTGCCAGCAGTGAAGGGGGGACCTCGAACACTGAAGCTTTCTTT
once,14,TRBD1,TRBV6-5,TRBJ2-5,CASSYPTGSETQYF,TGTGCCAGCAGTTACCCGACAGGGTCAGAGACCCAGTACTTC
-,14,TRBD2,TRBV19,TRBJ2-7,CASSIQRGTYEQYF,TGTGCCAGTAGTATTCAGCGGGGGACCTACGAGCAGTACTTC
-,14,TRBD2,TRBV10-1,TRBJ2-7,CASSEQSSGIEQYF,TGCGCCAGCAGTGAGCAGTCTAGCGGGATTGAGCAGTACTTC
once,16,TRBD2,TRBV4-3,TRBJ2-7,CASSQGSSGRRGEQYF,TGCGCCAGCAGCCAAGGGTCTAGCGGGAGACGAGGCGAGCAGTACTTC
-,15,-,TRBV5-1,TRBJ2-5,CASSLGGASAKTQYF,TGCGCCAGCAGCCTAGGTGGGGCATCCGCAAAGACCCAGTACTTC
-,16,-,TRBV5-1,TRBJ1-6,CASSLLPRENNSPLHF,TGCGCCAGCAGCTTACTGCCCCGGGAGAATAATTCACCCCTCCACTTT
many,15,TRBD2,TRBV5-1,TRBJ2-1,CASTVTGTSTNEQFF,TGCGCCAGCACCGTAACCGGGACTAGCACAAATGAGCAGTTCTTC
once,15,-,TRBV18,TRBJ2-1,CASSPPGPLYNEQFF,TGTGCCAGCTCACCACCGGGACCCCTCTACAATGAGCAGTTCTTC
-,13,-,TRBV5-1,TRBJ2-5,CASSLVGEETQYF,TGCGCCAGCAGCTTGGTGGGGGAAGAGACCCAGTACTTC
once,14,-,TRBV10-1,TRBJ2-3,CASSDLRSTDTQYF,TGCGCCAGCAGTGATTTGCGGAGCACAGATACGCAGTATTTT